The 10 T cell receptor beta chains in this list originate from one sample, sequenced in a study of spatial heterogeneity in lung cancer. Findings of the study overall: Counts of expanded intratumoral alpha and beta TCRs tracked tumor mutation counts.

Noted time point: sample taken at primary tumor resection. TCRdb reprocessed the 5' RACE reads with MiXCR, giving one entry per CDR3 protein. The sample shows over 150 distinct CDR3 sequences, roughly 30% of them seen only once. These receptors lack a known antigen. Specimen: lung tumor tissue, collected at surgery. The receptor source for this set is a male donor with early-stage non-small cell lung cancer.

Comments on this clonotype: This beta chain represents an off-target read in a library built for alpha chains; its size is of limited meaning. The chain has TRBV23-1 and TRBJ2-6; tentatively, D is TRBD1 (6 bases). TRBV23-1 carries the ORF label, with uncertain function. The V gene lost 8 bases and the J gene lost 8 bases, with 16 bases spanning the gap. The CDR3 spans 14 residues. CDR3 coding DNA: TGCGCCAGCTTTCGTTGGGGGCAGACCAACGTCCTGACTTTC. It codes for CASFRWGQTNVLTF.

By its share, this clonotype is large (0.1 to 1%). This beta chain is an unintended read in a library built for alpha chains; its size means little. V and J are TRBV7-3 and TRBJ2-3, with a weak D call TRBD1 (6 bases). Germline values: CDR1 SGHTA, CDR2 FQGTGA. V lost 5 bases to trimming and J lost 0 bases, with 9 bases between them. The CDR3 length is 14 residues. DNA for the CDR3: TGTGCCAGCAGCCCAGGACAGAGCACAGATACGCAGTATTTT. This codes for CASSPGQSTDTQYF.

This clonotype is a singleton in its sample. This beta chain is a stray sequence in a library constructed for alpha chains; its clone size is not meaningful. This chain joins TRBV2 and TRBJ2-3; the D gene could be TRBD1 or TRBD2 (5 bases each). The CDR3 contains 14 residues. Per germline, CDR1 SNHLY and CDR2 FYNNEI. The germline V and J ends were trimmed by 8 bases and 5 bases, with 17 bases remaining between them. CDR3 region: CASVRVVEGDTQYF. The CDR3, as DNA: TGTGCCAGCGTCAGGGTGGTAGAGGGAGATACGCAGTATTTT.

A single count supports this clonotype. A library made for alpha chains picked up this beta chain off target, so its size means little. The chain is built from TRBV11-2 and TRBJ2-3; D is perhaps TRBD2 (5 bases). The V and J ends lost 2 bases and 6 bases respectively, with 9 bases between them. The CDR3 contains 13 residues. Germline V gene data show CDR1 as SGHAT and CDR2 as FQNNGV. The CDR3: CASSLFSGDTQYF. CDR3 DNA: TGTGCCAGCAGCTTATTCTCGGGGGATACGCAGTATTTT.

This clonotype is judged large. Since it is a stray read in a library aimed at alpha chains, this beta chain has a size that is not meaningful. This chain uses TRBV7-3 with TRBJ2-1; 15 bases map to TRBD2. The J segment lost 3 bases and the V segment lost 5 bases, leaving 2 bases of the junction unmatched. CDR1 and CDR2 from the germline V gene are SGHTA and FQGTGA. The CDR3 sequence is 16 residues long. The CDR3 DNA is TGTGCCAGCAGCGCGGGACTAGCGGGGGGCTACAATGAGCAGTTCTTC. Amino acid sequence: CASSAGLAGGYNEQFF.

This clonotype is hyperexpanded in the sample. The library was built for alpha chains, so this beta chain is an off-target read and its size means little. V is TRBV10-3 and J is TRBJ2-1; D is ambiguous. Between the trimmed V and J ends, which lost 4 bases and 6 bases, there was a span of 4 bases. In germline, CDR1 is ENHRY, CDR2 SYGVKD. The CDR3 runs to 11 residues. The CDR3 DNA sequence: TGTGCCATCAGTGCTGCCAATGAGCAGTTCTTC. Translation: CAISAANEQFF.

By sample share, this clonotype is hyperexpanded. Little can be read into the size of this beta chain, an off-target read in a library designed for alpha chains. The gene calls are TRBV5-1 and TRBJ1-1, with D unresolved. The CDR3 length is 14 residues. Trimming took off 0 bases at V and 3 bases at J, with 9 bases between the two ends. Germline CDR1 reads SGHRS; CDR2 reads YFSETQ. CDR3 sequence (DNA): TGCGCCAGCAGCTTGGTCTCGTCGGACACTGAAGCTTTCTTT. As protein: CASSLVSSDTEAFF. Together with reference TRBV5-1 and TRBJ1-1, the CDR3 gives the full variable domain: KAGVTQTPRYLIKTRGQQVTLSCSPISGHRSVSWYQQTPGQGLQFLFEYFSETQRNKGNFPGRFSGRQFSNSRSEMNVSTLELGDSALYLCASSLVSSDTEAFFGQGTRLTVV.

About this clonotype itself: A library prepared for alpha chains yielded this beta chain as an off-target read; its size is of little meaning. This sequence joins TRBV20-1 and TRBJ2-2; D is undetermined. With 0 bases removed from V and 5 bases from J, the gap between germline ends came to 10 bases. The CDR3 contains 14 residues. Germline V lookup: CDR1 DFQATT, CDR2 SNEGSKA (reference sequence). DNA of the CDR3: TGCAGTGCTAGAGAGGACGCGGTTACCGGGGAGCTGTTTTTT. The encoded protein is CSAREDAVTGELFF.

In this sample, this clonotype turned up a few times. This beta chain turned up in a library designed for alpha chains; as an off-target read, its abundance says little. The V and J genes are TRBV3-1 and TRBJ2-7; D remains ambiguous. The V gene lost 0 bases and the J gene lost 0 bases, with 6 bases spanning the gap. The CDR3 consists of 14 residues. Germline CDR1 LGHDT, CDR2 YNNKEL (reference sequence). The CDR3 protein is CASSQDRRSYEQYF. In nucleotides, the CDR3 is TGTGCCAGCAGCCAAGATAGGCGCTCCTACGAGCAGTACTTC.

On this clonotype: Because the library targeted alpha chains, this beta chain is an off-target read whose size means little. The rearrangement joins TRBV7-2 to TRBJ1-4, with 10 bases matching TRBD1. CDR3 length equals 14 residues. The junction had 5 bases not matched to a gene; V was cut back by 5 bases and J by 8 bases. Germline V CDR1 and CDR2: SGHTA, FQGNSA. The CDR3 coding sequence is TGTGCCAGCAGCAAGACAGGGGGCCTGGAAAAACTGTTTTTT. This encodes CASSKTGGLEKLFF.